This T cell receptor (beta chain) was recorded in a study of T cells after yellow fever vaccination (dated by TCRdb to the late 2010s). Regarding the research as a whole: Libraries from fractions with low cell numbers were prepared with the SMART-Seq v4 Ultra Low Input RNA kit. To track T-cell clones before and after primary and booster YFV17D yellow fever vaccination, bulk TCR alpha and beta repertoires were sequenced longitudinally. Two healthy male donors, one aged 18 to 30 and one aged 30 to 40 years, were included in the cohort. Bulk PBMC replicates and cell subsets were isolated from blood drawn at multiple timepoints before and after both primary and secondary immunization. Overall study results and their limits: The secondary T-cell response was weaker than the primary response but faster, peaking on day 5 instead of day 15. The study included only a couple of donors, which limits how far the findings can be generalized. Because abundant contaminating clonotypes from the bulk population could be contained in FACS-sorted repertoires, computational filtering was required. A small fraction of clonotypes appeared in both the CD4 and CD8 compartments, likely as a result of convergent recombination. After the booster, most clones that had expanded after primary vaccination were detected again (around 96% of CD4 and roughly nine tenths of CD8), suggesting broad maintenance of memory.

What the treatment or condition label conveys for this sample: live attenuated yellow fever vaccine strain. PBMCs were isolated from peripheral blood using a standard Ficoll-Paque protocol. CD4 and CD8 T-cell fractions were isolated with Dynabeads CD4 and CD8 positive selection kits. RNA was extracted with TriZol from bulk PBMCs, CD4 and CD8 fractions, and dextramer-positive and dextramer-negative fractions. Instrument on record: Illumina NovaSeq 6000. TCR cDNA was made using 5'RACE template switching, a step that added a universal primer site and unique molecular identifiers. cDNA synthesis was primed from both the TCR alpha and TCR beta constant segments. Two PCR steps were used to amplify libraries, with sample barcodes and sequencing adapters being added in the second step. Sequencing of the libraries was done on either Illumina HiSeq 2500 (2x100 bp) or NovaSeq (2x150 bp). The study's processing was this. MIGEC was used to demultiplex reads and collapse the reads into UMI consensus sequences, and MiXCR was used for V(D)J alignment. Clonotypes responding to the vaccine were identified with edgeR on replicate PBMC samples, with the criteria of FDR below 0.01 and a log2 fold change above 5 up to day 15. Bulk clonotypes were assigned CD4 or CD8 identity according to which sequenced CD4 or CD8 repertoire held them at higher abundance. TCRdb took the public reads, trimmed them with fastp at Q25, ran MiXCR for clone calling and kept in-frame beta chains. Rows with a matching CDR3 protein are joined into one entry that keeps the most common DNA and genes. For this entry, the V and J calls and clone size follow TCRdb and not the study's own pipeline. The table for this sample lists more than 300,000 distinct CDR3 sequences; about 10% of them were counted only once. About 3% of the sample is held by the ten biggest clonotypes.

Counted from cysteine to phenylalanine, this CDR3 has 13 amino acids. The DNA shown is the 39-base CDR3, in frame from base 1. From V the trimming removes 1 base and from J it removes 6 bases, while the gene matches leave 2 bases of the junction unaccounted for. Remarks on this clonotype: The clone's antigen remains unknown. The record has no base qualities; no much larger clone is one base away.

The TCR comes from a man younger than 30 who received the YFV17D yellow fever vaccine. The rearrangement combines TRBV5-3 with TRBJ1-2; TRBD1 lines up with 8 middle nucleotides. TRBV5-3 belongs to the ORF category, with a function that is uncertain. Sample: CD4+ T cells sorted from PBMCs, taken 45 days after the yellow fever booster vaccination. The sequenced DNA: TGTGCCAGAAGCTTGTGGACAGGGCATGGCTACACCTTC. It encodes CARSLWTGHGYTF.